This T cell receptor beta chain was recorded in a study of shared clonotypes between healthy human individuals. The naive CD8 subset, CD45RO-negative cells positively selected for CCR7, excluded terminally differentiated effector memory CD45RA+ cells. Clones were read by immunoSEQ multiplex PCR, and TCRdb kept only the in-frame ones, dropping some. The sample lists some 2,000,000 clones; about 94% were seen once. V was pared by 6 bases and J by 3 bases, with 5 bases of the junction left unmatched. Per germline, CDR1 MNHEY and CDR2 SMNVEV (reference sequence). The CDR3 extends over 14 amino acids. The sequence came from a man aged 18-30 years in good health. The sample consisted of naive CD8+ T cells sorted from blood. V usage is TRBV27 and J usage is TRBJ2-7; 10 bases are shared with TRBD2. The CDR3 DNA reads TGTGCCAGCAGGCCAGCGGGAGGGGACTACGAGCAGTACTTC. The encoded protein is CASRPAGGDYEQYF.